Shown below are 28 T cell receptor beta chains from a single sample sequenced in a study of blood T cell repertoires in COVID-19. Only in-frame clones appear in the TCRdb table, and some are missing; sequencing was by immunoSEQ multiplex PCR. The sample records roughly 480,000 clones, roughly nine tenths being singletons. Sequencing used peripheral blood. These TCRs come from a man between 18 and 29 years old with COVID-19, enrolled during active disease.

In regard to this clone: The germline gene is not matched at one end of the junction; a read error may be the cause. The gene calls are TRBV6-5 and TRBJ1-2; D is unresolved. This CDR3 is built from 13 residues. Germline lookup yields CDR1 MNHEY and CDR2 SVGAGI. The CDR3 DNA reads as TGTGCCAGCAGTTACGAGGGAATATATGACTACACCTTC. It codes for CASSYEGIYDYTF.

V is TRBV11-2 and J is TRBJ2-3, with a weak D call TRBD2 (5 bases). The V end was cut by 3 bases, the J end by 6 bases, with 13 bases between. The CDR3 is made up of 14 amino acids. CDR1 is SGHAT, CDR2 FQNNGV, per germline. The CDR3 reads CASSFGTPGDTQYF. CDR3 sequence (DNA): TGTGCCAGCAGCTTCGGAACGCCGGGGGATACGCAGTATTTT.

To note about this clone: A junction end diverges from the germline sequence, so it may reflect a read error. The CDR3 is CTSSLKYLTSTDTQYF. In DNA form, the CDR3 reads TGTACCAGCAGCTTGAAGTACTTAACTAGCACAGATACGCAGTATTTT. This chain uses TRBV5-4 with TRBJ2-3; D remains unclear. The CDR3 runs 16 residues. Germline V gives CDR1 SGHNT, CDR2 YYREEE (reference sequence).

The chain uses TRBV11-3 and TRBJ2-1; a possible D gene is TRBD1 (6 bases). Germline lookup yields CDR1 SGHNT and CDR2 YENEEA. V shed 0 bases and J shed 12 bases, with 12 bases lying between them. The CDR3 length is 13 residues. CDR3: CASSLEKGTPQFF. CDR3 nucleotide sequence: TGTGCCAGCAGCTTAGAAAAGGGGACACCGCAGTTCTTC.

This rearrangement joins TRBV11-3 to TRBJ2-3; 14 bases align to TRBD2. The CDR3 length is 16 residues. V gave up 5 bases and J gave up 7 bases; unmatched junction bases: 8. The germline V gene encodes CDR1 SGHNT and CDR2 YENEEA. The CDR3 sequence: CASSPGTSGSGHTQYF. CDR3 nucleotides: TGTGCCAGCAGCCCAGGGACTAGCGGGAGCGGGCATACGCAGTATTTT.

V is TRBV2 and J is TRBJ1-3; D unresolved. V dropped 0 bases and J dropped 1 base, with 13 bases sitting between them. This CDR3 comprises 17 residues. Germline V lookup: CDR1 SNHLY, CDR2 FYNNEI. The CDR3 DNA sequence: TGTGCCAGCAGTGAAGCGAGCCGTCGAAGTTCTGGAAACACCATATATTTT. It codes for CASSEASRRSSGNTIYF.

The sample holds one count of this clone. The CDR3 coding sequence is TGCGCCAGCAGCCAGACCTTACTAGCGGGAGACTACGAGCAGTACTTC. It translates to CASSQTLLAGDYEQYF. This sequence joins TRBV4-1 and TRBJ2-7; 11 bases agree with TRBD2. Germline V lookup: CDR1 MGHRA, CDR2 YSYEKL. J gave up 3 bases and V 3 bases, and 7 bases lay outside the gene matches. The CDR3 is made up of 16 amino acids.

The CDR3 sequence is CATAWGGTGELFF. In DNA, the CDR3 is TGTGCCACGGCGTGGGGCGGTACCGGGGAGCTGTTTTTT. V usage is TRBV15 and J usage is TRBJ2-2; TRBD1 might be the D (5 bases). Germline values: CDR1 LNHNV, CDR2 YYDKDF (reference sequence). The CDR3 has 13 amino acids. Trimming stripped 9 bases from V and 5 bases from J, with 13 bases between.

This sequence joins TRBV4-2 and TRBJ2-6, with TRBD1 identical over 7 bases. V lost 0 bases to trimming and J lost 2 bases; unmatched junction nucleotides: 7. Germline V gives CDR1 LGHNA, CDR2 YNFKEQ. The CDR3 sequence is 18 residues long. CDR3: CASSQDYEGGAGANVLTF. The CDR3 DNA sequence: TGTGCCAGCAGCCAAGATTATGAAGGGGGCGCTGGGGCCAACGTCCTGACTTTC.

The chain recombines TRBV24-1 with TRBJ2-1; 9 nucleotides line up with TRBD1. This CDR3 contains 17 residues. CDR1 and CDR2 from the germline V gene are KGHDR and SFDVKD. With V trimmed by 2 bases and J by 8 bases, 12 bases remained unmatched. The CDR3 DNA reads TGTGCCACCAGTGATTCAAAATGGGGAACAGGGGGCGATGAGCAGTTCTTC. Amino acids: CATSDSKWGTGGDEQFF.

This clone was observed once. This CDR3 is also generated by other DNA sequences in the sample. The chain has TRBV3-1 (or the pseudogene TRBV3-2) and TRBJ2-1; 8 nucleotides line up with TRBD1. The V segment lost 4 bases and the J segment 6 bases; nucleotides outside the gene matches: 2. Germline CDR1 reads LGHDT; CDR2 reads YNNKEL (reference sequence). This CDR3 comprises 13 residues. The CDR3, as DNA: TGTGCCAGCAGCCTACAGGGGGGCAATGAGCAGTTCTTC. Protein: CASSLQGGNEQFF.

This clone was counted at least ten times. This chain connects TRBV7-6 to TRBJ2-2, with TRBD2 matching over 7 bases. Germline assignment: CDR1 SGHVS and CDR2 FNYEAQ. The CDR3 covers 17 residues. Losses at the gene ends were 0 bases for V and 1 base for J; bases not matched to a gene: 5. CDR3 nucleotides: TGTGCCAGCAGCTTAGCACACGGACTAGGGAACACCGGGGAGCTGTTTTTT. Residues: CASSLAHGLGNTGELFF.

This clone was seen more than once but under ten times. This chain joins TRBV5-1 and TRBJ1-2; weak D call: TRBD1 (6 bases). In germline, CDR1 is SGHRS, CDR2 YFSETQ. The CDR3 length is 13 residues. V shed 4 bases and J shed 7 bases, with 14 bases lying between them. DNA of the CDR3: TGCGCCAGCAGCCCAGGCGGGGGCTCTGGCTACACCTTC. This gives the protein CASSPGGGSGYTF. Based on the CDR3 plus reference TRBV5-1 and TRBJ1-2, the full variable domain is KAGVTQTPRYLIKTRGQQVTLSCSPISGHRSVSWYQQTPGQGLQFLFEYFSETQRNKGNFPGRFSGRQFSNSRSEMNVSTLELGDSALYLCASSPGGGSGYTFGSGTRLTVV.

The chain recombines TRBV24-1 with TRBJ1-2, with 8 bases that match TRBD1. CDR3 length: 15 amino acids. CDR1 is KGHDR, CDR2 SFDVKD, per germline. After removal of 3 bases from V and 2 bases from J, the junction contained 4 bases not matched to a gene. The CDR3 DNA reads TGTGCCACCAGTGATCCGACAGGGGACAACTATGGCTACACCTTC. Translating gives CATSDPTGDNYGYTF.

The V call is TRBV5-1, the J call TRBJ2-1, with D uncertain. This CDR3 has 13 amino acids. Trimming removed 0 bases at V and 7 bases at J, with 8 bases between. The V gene's germline CDR1 is SGHRS and CDR2 YFSETQ. In DNA form, the CDR3 reads TGCGCCAGCAGCTTGGCTAGTAATAATGAGCAGTTCTTC. It yields the protein CASSLASNNEQFF.

The CDR3 sequence: CASSDPSSGANVLTF. The CDR3 DNA follows: TGTGCCAGCAGTGACCCGAGTTCGGGGGCCAACGTCCTGACTTTC. This chain connects TRBV6-1 to TRBJ2-6; D remains unclear. Per germline, CDR1 MNHNS and CDR2 SASEGT. This CDR3 region has 15 residues. Trimming cost V 3 bases and J 4 bases, with 10 bases left between them.

The rearrangement joins TRBV3-1 (or the pseudogene TRBV3-2) to TRBJ2-3, with TRBD2 identical over 14 bases. The germline V gene encodes CDR1 LGHDT and CDR2 YNNKEL (reference sequence). There are 15 residues in the CDR3. The junction had 4 bases not matched to a gene; V was cut back by 6 bases and J by 5 bases. CDR3 loop: CASSRLAGGQDTQYF. DNA for the CDR3: TGTGCCAGCAGTCGACTAGCGGGAGGGCAAGATACGCAGTATTTT.

The V and J genes are TRBV7-2 and TRBJ2-5, with TRBD2 matching over 12 bases. Germline assignment: CDR1 SGHTA and CDR2 FQGNSA. The CDR3 is made up of 17 amino acids. Trimming cost V 2 bases and J 1 base; bases outside gene matches: 5. CDR3 loop: CASSLSRGLAGQETQYF. The CDR3 DNA is TGTGCCAGCAGCTTATCCCGGGGACTAGCGGGCCAAGAGACCCAGTACTTC.

The J gene is TRBJ2-1, the V gene TRBV18; 9 positions agree with TRBD1. CDR3 length: 14 amino acids. V lost 6 bases, J lost 6 bases, and 6 bases stayed unmatched. Germline V gene lookup returns CDR1 KGHSH and CDR2 LQKENI. In DNA form, the CDR3 reads TGTGCCAGCTCCGGGGACAGGGTGGGCAATGAGCAGTTCTTC. It codes for CASSGDRVGNEQFF.

The chain is built from TRBV6-5 and TRBJ1-2, with no clear D. The CDR3 runs to 12 residues. Deletions cut 6 bases from V and 1 base from J, with 6 bases between. In germline, CDR1 is MNHEY, CDR2 SVGAGI. The CDR3 coding sequence is TGTGCCAGCAGGGTAGATAACTATGGCTACACCTTC. Protein sequence: CASRVDNYGYTF.

The chain carries TRBV5-1 and TRBJ2-2, with a possible D match to TRBD1 (6 bases). The germline V gene encodes CDR1 SGHRS and CDR2 YFSETQ. The V and J ends lost 4 bases and 0 bases respectively, with 10 bases between them. This CDR3 is built from 15 residues. In DNA, the CDR3 is TGCGCCAGCAGCCCGGGGACATCGAACACCGGGGAGCTGTTTTTT. The encoded protein is CASSPGTSNTGELFF. Based on the CDR3 plus reference TRBV5-1 and TRBJ2-2, the full variable domain is KAGVTQTPRYLIKTRGQQVTLSCSPISGHRSVSWYQQTPGQGLQFLFEYFSETQRNKGNFPGRFSGRQFSNSRSEMNVSTLELGDSALYLCASSPGTSNTGELFFGEGSRLTVL.

The chain joins TRBV4-1 to TRBJ2-2, with TRBD1 matching over 10 bases. The V segment lost 6 bases and the J segment 4 bases; nucleotides outside the gene matches: 17. The germline V gene has CDR1 MGHRA and CDR2 YSYEKL. The CDR3 has 19 amino acids. The CDR3 loop is CASRPPGQGIVGVTGELFF. In nucleotides, the CDR3 is TGCGCCAGCAGACCGCCGGGACAGGGGATCGTCGGCGTCACCGGGGAGCTGTTTTTT.

This clone was detected only a few times. The chain couples TRBV6-5 to TRBJ1-1; a weak D match, TRBD1 (6 bases). The length of the CDR3 is 15 residues. The ends were cut back, 4 bases at V and 9 bases at J, with 21 bases in the middle. Germline V CDR1 and CDR2: MNHEY, SVGAGI. The DNA for the CDR3 is TGTGCCAGCAGTTCCCAACCGGACAGCGGGATACAAGCTTTCTTT. Amino acids: CASSSQPDSGIQAFF.

This clone was counted a few times. CDR3 nucleotides: TGTGCCAGCAACGGGGGGAGCATCCCAGGGGAGACCCAGTACTTC. It is translated as CASNGGSIPGETQYF. This chain links TRBV9 with TRBJ2-5; the match to TRBD2 covers 7 bases. From germline, CDR1 is SGDLS and CDR2 YYNGEE. V lost 6 bases, J lost 5 bases, and 13 bases stayed unmatched. This CDR3 has 15 residues. Full variable domain (remainder filled in from reference TRBV9 and TRBJ2-5): DSGVTQTPKHLITATGQRVTLRCSPRSGDLSVYWYQQSLDQGLQFLIQYYNGEERAKGNILERFSAQQFPDLHSELNLSSLELGDSALYFCASNGGSIPGETQYFGPGTRLLVL.

This chain connects TRBV27 to TRBJ2-1; maybe TRBD1 (5 bases). Per germline, CDR1 MNHEY and CDR2 SMNVEV (reference sequence). Trimming stripped 6 bases from V and 8 bases from J, with 14 bases between. The CDR3 covers 13 residues. CDR3 region: CASSRLGAYEQFF. The CDR3 region has the DNA TGTGCCAGCAGCAGACTTGGGGCGTATGAGCAGTTCTTC.

The V and J genes are TRBV5-1 and TRBJ1-2, with a tentative D call TRBD1 (5 bases). Germline lookup yields CDR1 SGHRS and CDR2 YFSETQ. The CDR3 is 12 amino acids. Trimming left V 4 bases short and J 10 bases short, with 14 bases between. CDR3 in amino acids: CASSLSTEIYTF. In nucleotides, the CDR3 is TGCGCCAGCAGCCTTTCGACAGAAATCTACACCTTC.

This chain links TRBV7-5 with TRBJ1-2. TRBV7-5 is a pseudogene locus. This CDR3 has 13 residues. The CDR3 is CVRSLLAGGGYTF. CDR3 nucleotide sequence: TGTGTCAGAAGCTTATTAGCGGGCGGCGGCTACACCTTC.

The chain is built from TRBV7-6 and TRBJ2-1; 8 bases fit TRBD2. The ends lost 5 bases at V and 2 bases at J; junction bases unmatched: 5. CDR3 length equals 15 residues. CDR1 and CDR2 (germline): SGHVS, FNYEAQ. This CDR3 reads CASSQSGGTYNEQFF. For the CDR3, the DNA is TGTGCCAGCAGCCAAAGCGGGGGAACCTACAATGAGCAGTTCTTC.